The 29 T cell receptor beta chains below all came from one sample that was sequenced in a study of blood T cell repertoires in COVID-19. Profiled with immunoSEQ multiplex PCR; TCRdb holds only in-frame clones, not every one. The repertoire holds about 480,000 clones, with over 75% as singletons. Sequencing was carried out using PBMCs or T cells enriched from blood (not recorded which). These receptors all come from a woman aged 40 to 50 who had recovered from COVID-19.

This rearrangement joins TRBV19 to TRBJ1-2, with D perhaps TRBD1 (5 bases). Trimming shortened V by 6 bases and J by 6 bases, and 29 bases separated the two germline ends. The CDR3 is 18 residues long. Germline values: CDR1 LNHDA, CDR2 SQIVND (reference sequence). The CDR3 spells CASSQAGSARAEGHGYTF. CDR3 coding DNA: TGTGCCAGTAGCCAGGCAGGAAGCGCCCGGGCGGAGGGGCATGGCTACACCTTC.

The V and J genes are TRBV7-2 and TRBJ1-5; D gene unclear. Germline CDR1 SGHTA, CDR2 FQGNSA. This CDR3 has 13 amino acids. The germline V and J ends were trimmed by 1 base and 5 bases, with 6 bases remaining between them. The CDR3 loop is CASSLEVDQPQHF. In DNA form, the CDR3 reads TGTGCCAGCAGCTTAGAAGTAGATCAGCCCCAGCATTTT. Full variable domain (missing parts from reference TRBV7-2 and TRBJ1-5): GAGVSQSPSNKVTEKGKDVELRCDPISGHTALYWYRQSLGQGLEFLIYFQGNSAPDKSGLPSDRFSAERTGGSVSTLTIQRTQQEDSAVYLCASSLEVDQPQHFGDGTRLSIL.

There are a few counts of this clone. The chain has TRBV19 and TRBJ1-1; D might be TRBD1 (6 bases). Trimming removed 3 bases at V and 2 bases at J, with 19 bases between. The CDR3 spans 17 residues. Germline loops: CDR1 LNHDA, CDR2 SQIVND (reference sequence). As DNA, the CDR3 is TGTGCCAGTAGTATCCTTCTCGGGGACACAATAAACACTGAAGCTTTCTTT. Encoded protein: CASSILLGDTINTEAFF.

The rearrangement joins TRBV7-8 to TRBJ1-2, with 8 nucleotides matching TRBD1. V shed 4 bases, J shed 4 bases, and the junction held 2 bases outside the gene matches. The germline CDR1 and CDR2 sequences are SGHVS and FQNEAQ. The CDR3 is made up of 13 amino acids. The DNA of the CDR3 is TGTGCCAGCAGCTCCGGACAGGGCTATGGCTACACCTTC. It encodes CASSSGQGYGYTF.

V is TRBV19 and J is TRBJ1-1, with D possibly TRBD1 on 6 matching bases. Trimming removed 10 bases at V and 4 bases at J, with 13 bases between. Germline CDR1 reads LNHDA; CDR2 reads SQIVND (reference sequence). The CDR3 loop spans 12 amino acids. CDR3 DNA sequence: TGTGCCACCAAGCTAGGGGGCACTGAAGCTTTCTTT. Its protein is CATKLGGTEAFF.

This clone occurred once. The CDR3 is CASSPGQGNNYGYTF. The DNA of the CDR3 is TGTGCCAGCAGCCCCGGACAGGGTAATAACTATGGCTACACCTTC. The rearrangement uses TRBV9 and TRBJ1-2, with TRBD1 identical over 8 bases. The CDR3 covers 15 residues. Germline assignment: CDR1 SGDLS and CDR2 YYNGEE. Losses at the gene ends were 4 bases for V and 1 base for J; bases not matched to a gene: 6.

Here the CDR3 DNA reads TGTGCCAGCAGTTTCCAGACTAGCGAGTCCTACGAGCAGTACTTC. This encodes CASSFQTSESYEQYF. The chain uses TRBV7-2 and TRBJ2-7; 8 nucleotides line up with TRBD2. V was pared by 6 bases and J by 1 base, with 8 bases of the junction left unmatched. The CDR3 extends over 15 amino acids. Per germline, CDR1 SGHTA and CDR2 FQGNSA.

The genes are TRBV19 and TRBJ2-3; TRBD2 aligns across 10 bases. With V trimmed by 9 bases and J by 2 bases, 5 bases remained unmatched. Germline-derived CDR1 and CDR2 are LNHDA and SQIVND (reference sequence). This CDR3 contains 14 residues. The DNA for the CDR3 is TGTGCCAGCGGTAGCGGGAGGTCCACAGATACGCAGTATTTT. This sequence encodes CASGSGRSTDTQYF.

The chain uses TRBV10-2 and TRBJ1-1, with D maybe TRBD1 (6 bases). CDR3 length: 13 amino acids. The germline V gene encodes CDR1 WSHSY and CDR2 SAAADI. V was pared by 6 bases and J by 0 bases, with 8 bases between. The DNA of the CDR3 is TGCGCCAGCAGGGACAGAATGAACACTGAAGCTTTCTTT. Translating it yields CASRDRMNTEAFF.

V gene TRBV5-6 combines with J gene TRBJ2-1; 10 nucleotides agree with TRBD1. The CDR3 is 15 amino acids. Per germline, CDR1 SGHDT and CDR2 YYEEEE. The J segment lost 7 bases and the V segment lost 2 bases, leaving 6 bases of the junction unmatched. DNA for the CDR3: TGTGCCAGCAGCTTCCGGGACAGGGGAGGGAATGAGCAGTTCTTC. Its protein is CASSFRDRGGNEQFF.

This chain joins TRBV19 and TRBJ2-1; 8 nucleotides agree with TRBD2. The CDR3 runs 16 residues. J gave up 8 bases and V 0 bases, and 9 bases lay outside the gene matches. From germline, CDR1 is LNHDA and CDR2 SQIVND (reference sequence). The CDR3 DNA reads as TGTGCCAGTAGTATAGAGGGGTCGGGAGGGCCCTATGAGCAGTTCTTC. Encoded protein: CASSIEGSGGPYEQFF. The complete variable domain, with remaining parts taken from reference TRBV19 and TRBJ2-1, reads DGGITQSPKYLFRKEGQNVTLSCEQNLNHDAMYWYRQDPGQGLRLIYYSQIVNDFQKGDIAEGYSVSREKKESFPLTVTSAQKNPTAFYLCASSIEGSGGPYEQFFGPGTRLTVL.

This clone was seen just once. The chain is built from TRBV5-4 and TRBJ1-1; D is undetermined. The CDR3 is 12 amino acids. The germline V gene has CDR1 SGHNT and CDR2 YYREEE (reference sequence). Trimming stripped 7 bases from V and 8 bases from J, with 15 bases between. CDR3 loop: CASGVEHWEAFF. CDR3 nucleotides: TGTGCCAGCGGAGTAGAACACTGGGAAGCTTTCTTT.

The V and J genes are TRBV18 and TRBJ2-1; 10 bases agree with TRBD2. CDR1 is KGHSH, CDR2 LQKENI, per germline. The ends lost 4 bases at V and 8 bases at J; junction bases unmatched: 11. The CDR3 spans 16 residues. The CDR3 here is CASSLLAGVQGDEQFF. CDR3 in DNA: TGTGCCAGCTCACTCCTAGCGGGAGTGCAGGGCGATGAGCAGTTCTTC.

This clone came up a few times. The rearrangement joins TRBV5-1 to TRBJ1-6, with D hard to call. Per germline, CDR1 SGHRS and CDR2 YFSETQ. V was pared by 0 bases and J by 10 bases, with 11 bases between. The CDR3 is made up of 14 amino acids. The CDR3 reads CASSLAGMGSPLHF. The CDR3 bases are TGCGCCAGCAGCTTGGCCGGTATGGGCTCACCCCTCCACTTT.

This chain joins TRBV19 and TRBJ2-3; D might be TRBD2 (6 bases). There are 14 residues in the CDR3. V was clipped by 4 bases and J by 0 bases, with 8 bases between them. Per the germline V gene, CDR1 is LNHDA and CDR2 is SQIVND (reference sequence). The CDR3 region is CASSRLGSTDTQYF. CDR3 bases: TGTGCCAGTAGTAGACTAGGAAGCACAGATACGCAGTATTTT.

The V gene is TRBV6-2 or TRBV6-3, the J gene TRBJ2-4; D is unclear. Germline loops: CDR1 MNHEY, CDR2 SVGEGT. The CDR3 extends over 12 amino acids. Trimming pared 6 bases from V and 7 bases from J, leaving 10 bases between. This CDR3 reads CASSPLPNIQYF. Written as DNA, the CDR3 is TGTGCCAGCAGCCCCCTCCCGAACATTCAGTACTTC.

This chain uses TRBV11-3 with TRBJ2-1; D remains unclear. Looked up from germline, CDR1 is SGHNT and CDR2 is YENEEA. This CDR3 spans 13 amino acids. V lost 8 bases to trimming and J lost 9 bases, with 17 bases between them. CDR3 nucleotide sequence: TGTGCCAGCGCATTAGTTGCGGCGGCTGAGCAGTTCTTC. Protein product: CASALVAAAEQFF. Full variable domain (missing parts from reference TRBV11-3 and TRBJ2-1): EAGVVQSPRYKIIEKKQPVAFWCNPISGHNTLYWYLQNLGQGPELLIRYENEEAVDDSQLPKDRFSAERLKGVDSTLKIQPAELGDSAVYLCASALVAAAEQFFGPGTRLTVL.

The V gene is TRBV3-1 (or the pseudogene TRBV3-2), the J gene TRBJ2-5, with 12 bases identical to TRBD1. The CDR3 is 11 amino acids. Germline V gene data show CDR1 as LGHDT and CDR2 as YNNKEL (reference sequence). After removal of 10 bases from V and 9 bases from J, the junction contained 3 bases not matched to a gene. The CDR3 protein is CATGTGGPQYF. The CDR3 coding sequence is TGTGCCACCGGGACAGGGGGCCCCCAGTACTTC.

This rearrangement joins TRBV6-5 to TRBJ1-1, with D possibly being TRBD1 (5 bases). Germline CDR1 is MNHEY and CDR2 is SVGAGI. The V end lost 5 bases, the J end lost 2 bases, and 12 bases lay between the germline ends. CDR3 length: 14 residues. The CDR3 coding sequence is TGTGCCAGCAGTCCAGACAGCTTCAACACTGAAGCTTTCTTT. Its protein product is CASSPDSFNTEAFF.

This chain links TRBV10-3 with TRBJ2-2, with D possibly being TRBD2 (6 bases). Looked up from germline, CDR1 is ENHRY and CDR2 is SYGVKD. Trimming removed 0 bases from V and 5 bases from J, with 16 bases in between. The CDR3 sequence is 17 residues long. For the CDR3, the DNA is TGTGCCATCAGTGAGTCTGGAAGGGGCCGGGGGACCGGGGAGCTGTTTTTT. This gives the protein CAISESGRGRGTGELFF.

This chain connects TRBV27 to TRBJ2-7; D perhaps matches TRBD1 (6 bases). Trimming took 5 bases from V and 1 from J, leaving 9 bases between them. This CDR3 spans 13 amino acids. CDR1 and CDR2 from the germline V gene are MNHEY and SMNVEV (reference sequence). This CDR3 is CASSPGVSYEQYF. CDR3 nucleotides: TGTGCCAGCAGTCCAGGGGTGTCCTACGAGCAGTACTTC.

V is TRBV5-5 and J is TRBJ1-6; no firm D call. Trimming cost V 3 bases and J 10 bases, with 23 bases left between them. The CDR3 contains 17 residues. CDR1 and CDR2 from the germline V gene are SGHKS and YYEKEE (reference sequence). CDR3 DNA: TGTGCCAGCAGCTGGGAGGACGCCCCCCGGGGTCACTCACCCCTCCACTTT. It yields the protein CASSWEDAPRGHSPLHF.

The rearrangement uses TRBV24-1 and TRBJ2-1; D is uncertain. The CDR3 extends over 14 amino acids. V shed 5 bases and J shed 4 bases, with 11 bases lying between them. Germline V gives CDR1 KGHDR, CDR2 SFDVKD. DNA for the CDR3: TGTGCCACCAGTGGAGGTAGTTTGTACAATGAGCAGTTCTTC. This gives the protein CATSGGSLYNEQFF.

The chain is built from TRBV5-1 and TRBJ2-5, with D hard to call. The CDR3 is made up of 15 amino acids. Trimming took off 5 bases at V and 2 bases at J, with 16 bases between the two ends. Per germline, CDR1 SGHRS and CDR2 YFSETQ. In nucleotides, the CDR3 is TGCGCCAGCAGTTCTTCCCAGGTTCCTCAAGAGACCCAGTACTTC. As protein: CASSSSQVPQETQYF.

This chain joins TRBV27 and TRBJ2-1; TRBD2 matches 12 bases. Trimming at V came to 4 bases and at J to 3 bases, leaving 7 bases not matched to a gene. This CDR3 has 17 amino acids. Looked up from germline, CDR1 is MNHEY and CDR2 is SMNVEV (reference sequence). As DNA, the CDR3 is TGTGCCAGCAGTTCCCGGACTAGCGGGATAAACTACAATGAGCAGTTCTTC. Its translation: CASSSRTSGINYNEQFF.

The rearrangement uses TRBV6-4 and TRBJ2-3; TRBD1 aligns across 7 bases. Germline CDR1 MRHNA, CDR2 SNTAGT. The CDR3 has 16 amino acids. V was clipped by 8 bases and J by 2 bases; unmatched bases: 13. CDR3 protein: CASSPKTGTHTDTQYF. Here the CDR3 DNA reads TGTGCCAGCTCTCCGAAGACAGGGACCCACACAGATACGCAGTATTTT.

J is TRBJ1-6 and V is TRBV7-9, with TRBD1 as a possible D gene (6 bases). This CDR3 contains 12 residues. The V gene lost 5 bases and the J gene lost 13 bases, with 12 bases spanning the gap. Germline-derived CDR1 and CDR2 are SEHNR and FQNEAQ (reference sequence). CDR3 sequence: CASSVLQGPLHF. The CDR3 nucleotides are TGTGCCAGCAGCGTCCTACAGGGTCCCCTCCACTTT.

V gene TRBV18 combines with J gene TRBJ2-2, with D possibly TRBD1 on 6 matching bases. The V gene lost 3 bases and the J gene lost 6 bases, with 11 bases spanning the gap. The CDR3 has 14 amino acids. Per germline, CDR1 KGHSH and CDR2 LQKENI. CDR3 sequence reads: CASSPNREPGELFF. CDR3 coding DNA: TGTGCCAGCTCACCGAACAGGGAACCCGGGGAGCTGTTTTTT.

This clone was observed a single time. The genes are TRBV7-2 and TRBJ1-2, with D hard to call. The germline gives CDR1 SGHTA, CDR2 FQGNSA. The CDR3 is 14 residues long. With 1 base removed from V and 0 bases from J, the gap between germline ends came to 6 bases. CDR3 in amino acids: CASSLGGSNYGYTF. The CDR3 nucleotides read TGTGCCAGCAGCTTAGGCGGATCTAACTATGGCTACACCTTC.